This T cell receptor beta chain emerged from a study of beta chain features in type 1 diabetes. Expressed TCRB transcripts were sequenced after all isolated RNA was converted to cDNA. The table came from immunoSEQ multiplex PCR; TCRdb's copy has only in-frame clones and leaves some out. The data contain about 930,000 clones, 17% of them singletons. Only a few counts were recorded for this clone. The clonotype was recovered from a young woman in good health. Sequencing was done on a sample of naive CD4+ T cells from blood.

The CDR3 spells CASSLDFPGDGYTF. For the CDR3, the DNA is TGTGCCAGCAGCTTAGATTTCCCTGGCGATGGCTACACCTTC. This sequence joins TRBV7-9 and TRBJ1-2, with no clear D. CDR3 size: 14 residues. The V end was cut by 1 base, the J end by 6 bases, with 12 bases between. CDR1 is SEHNR and CDR2 is FQNEAQ in the germline V gene (reference sequence).